These 10 T cell receptor beta chains share one sample of origin, sequenced in a study of cytomegalovirus exposure and HLA in healthy donors. The PCR employed 60 Vbeta primers together with 13 Jbeta primers. Assay used: immunoSEQ multiplex PCR; TCRdb lists only in-frame clones, some missing. Among 85,000 to 110,000 clones listed, about 71% were seen once. The specimen was PBMCs. These receptors all stem from a woman between 50 and 59 years old in good health and CMV-seronegative.

This clone showed up just once. This sequence joins TRBV29-1 and TRBJ2-1; D is possibly TRBD2 (6 bases). This CDR3 is built from 14 residues. Germline loops: CDR1 SQVTM, CDR2 ANQGSEA. Trimming shortened V by 4 bases and J by 9 bases, and 19 bases separated the two germline ends. The CDR3 is CSVAMGFGGIEQFF. CDR3 coding DNA: TGCAGCGTTGCAATGGGATTCGGGGGTATTGAGCAGTTCTTC.

The J gene is TRBJ1-1, the V gene TRBV19; tentative D call: TRBD1 (6 bases). The CDR3 covers 15 residues. Germline loops: CDR1 LNHDA, CDR2 SQIVND (reference sequence). V gave up 4 bases and J gave up 1 base, with 13 bases separating them. The CDR3 sequence: CASSTGRTENTEAFF. The CDR3 DNA reads TGTGCCAGTAGTACCGGCCGGACAGAGAACACTGAAGCTTTCTTT.

This chain links TRBV28 with TRBJ2-5, with 9 bases fitting TRBD2. The J segment lost 3 bases and the V segment lost 7 bases, leaving 9 bases of the junction unmatched. The CDR3 contains 15 residues. In germline, CDR1 is MDHEN, CDR2 SYDVKM. CDR3 nucleotides: TGTGCCAGCACGATAGCGGGAGAGTTGGAAGAGACCCAGTACTTC. Protein: CASTIAGELEETQYF.

The count of this clone is one. The CDR3 region has the DNA TGTGCCAGCTCTCCCCTAGGAGCGGGGGGCGGTGATACGCAGTATTTT. Its translation: CASSPLGAGGGDTQYF. The V call is TRBV18, the J call TRBJ2-3, with 9 bases identical to TRBD2. Trimming took 6 bases from V and 6 from J; bases not matched to a gene: 13. CDR1 KGHSH and CDR2 LQKENI come from the germline V gene. There are 16 residues in the CDR3.

Here the CDR3 DNA reads TGCGCCAGCAGCTTGGATGGGGGCGAGAACTATGGCTACACCTTC. Translating it yields CASSLDGGENYGYTF. The V call is TRBV5-1, the J call TRBJ1-2, with a weak D call TRBD1 (6 bases). Germline CDR1 and CDR2: SGHRS and YFSETQ. V lost 0 bases to trimming and J lost 2 bases, with 11 bases between them. The CDR3 consists of 15 residues.

The chain carries TRBV11-2 and TRBJ2-1, with 10 bases identical to TRBD2. Losses at the gene ends were 1 base for V and 8 bases for J; bases not matched to a gene: 17. The CDR3 length is 19 residues. Germline V CDR1 and CDR2: SGHAT, FQNNGV. CDR3 nucleotide sequence: TGTGCCAGCAGCTTAGGGAGGACTAGCGGCAGAGTGGCGGCTCATGAGCAGTTCTTC. Its protein is CASSLGRTSGRVAAHEQFF.

In this sample, this clone turned up a few times. This chain connects TRBV7-2 to TRBJ1-2; no clear D. The V gene's germline CDR1 is SGHTA and CDR2 FQGNSA. The CDR3 is made up of 14 amino acids. Trimming removed 0 bases from V and 8 bases from J, with 13 bases in between. CDR3: CASSLATGNSGYTF. The CDR3 DNA sequence: TGTGCCAGCAGCTTAGCCACGGGAAATTCGGGCTACACCTTC. The full variable domain, completed using reference TRBV7-2 and TRBJ1-2, is GAGVSQSPSNKVTEKGKDVELRCDPISGHTALYWYRQSLGQGLEFLIYFQGNSAPDKSGLPSDRFSAERTGGSVSTLTIQRTQQEDSAVYLCASSLATGNSGYTFGSGTRLTVV.

V usage is TRBV4-1 and J usage is TRBJ2-4; 9 nucleotides agree with TRBD2. Trimming cost V 9 bases and J 0 bases; bases outside gene matches: 9. This CDR3 has 16 residues. The germline V gene has CDR1 MGHRA and CDR2 YSYEKL. CDR3 coding DNA: TGCGCCAGTGTAGGGGTAGCGGGGGTAGCCAAAAACATTCAGTACTTC. This codes for CASVGVAGVAKNIQYF.

The chain links TRBV12-5 to TRBJ2-1; possible D gene TRBD2, 5 bases. The CDR3 is 16 amino acids. In germline, CDR1 is LGHNT, CDR2 FRNRAP. Trimming shortened V by 4 bases and J by 2 bases, and 15 bases separated the two germline ends. The CDR3 bases are TGTGCTAGTGGTTACCCGGGGAAAAGGGCCTACAATGAGCAGTTCTTC. This translates into CASGYPGKRAYNEQFF.

This clone was seen more than once but under ten times. The rearrangement joins TRBV30 to TRBJ2-2; no clear D gene. This CDR3 comprises 15 residues. CDR1 is GTSNPN and CDR2 is SVGIG in the germline V gene (reference sequence). V was trimmed by 5 bases and J by 1 base, leaving 14 bases between them. CDR3 region: CAWVDGHLNTGELFF. CDR3 bases: TGTGCCTGGGTTGATGGGCACTTGAACACCGGGGAGCTGTTTTTT.